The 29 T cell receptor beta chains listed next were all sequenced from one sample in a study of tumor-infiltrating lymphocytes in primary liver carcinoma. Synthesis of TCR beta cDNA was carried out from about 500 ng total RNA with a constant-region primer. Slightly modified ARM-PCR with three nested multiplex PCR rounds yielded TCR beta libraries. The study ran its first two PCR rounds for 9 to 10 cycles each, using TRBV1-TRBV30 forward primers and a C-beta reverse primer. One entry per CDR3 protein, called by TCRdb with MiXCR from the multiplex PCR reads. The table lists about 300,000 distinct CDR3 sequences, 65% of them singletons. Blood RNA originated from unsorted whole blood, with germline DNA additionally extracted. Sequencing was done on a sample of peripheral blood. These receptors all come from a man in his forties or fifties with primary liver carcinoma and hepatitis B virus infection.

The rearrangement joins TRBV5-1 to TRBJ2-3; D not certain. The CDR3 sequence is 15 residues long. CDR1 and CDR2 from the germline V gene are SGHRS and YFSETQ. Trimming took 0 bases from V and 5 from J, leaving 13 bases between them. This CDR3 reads CASSLEGFTIDTQYF. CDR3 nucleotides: TGCGCCAGCAGCTTGGAAGGCTTTACCATAGATACGCAGTATTTT.

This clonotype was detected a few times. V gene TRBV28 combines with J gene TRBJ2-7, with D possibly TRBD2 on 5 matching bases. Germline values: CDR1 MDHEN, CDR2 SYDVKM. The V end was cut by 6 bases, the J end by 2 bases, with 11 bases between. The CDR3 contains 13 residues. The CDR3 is CASRPDGTYEQYF. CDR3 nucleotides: TGTGCCAGCAGACCGGACGGGACCTACGAGCAGTACTTC.

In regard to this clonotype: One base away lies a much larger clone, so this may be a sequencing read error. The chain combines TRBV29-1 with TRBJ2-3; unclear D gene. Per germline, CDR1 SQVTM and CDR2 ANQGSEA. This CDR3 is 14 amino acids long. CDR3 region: CSSGGGSFTDTQNF. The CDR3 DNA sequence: TGCAGCTCTGGCGGCGGCTCGTTCACAGATACGCAGAATTTT.

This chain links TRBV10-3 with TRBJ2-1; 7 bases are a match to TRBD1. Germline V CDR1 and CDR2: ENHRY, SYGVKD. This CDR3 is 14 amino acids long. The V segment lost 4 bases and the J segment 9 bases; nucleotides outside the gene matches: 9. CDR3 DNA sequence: TGTGCCATCAGTGTCCGGGACAGCCACATTGAGCAGTTCTTC. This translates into CAISVRDSHIEQFF.

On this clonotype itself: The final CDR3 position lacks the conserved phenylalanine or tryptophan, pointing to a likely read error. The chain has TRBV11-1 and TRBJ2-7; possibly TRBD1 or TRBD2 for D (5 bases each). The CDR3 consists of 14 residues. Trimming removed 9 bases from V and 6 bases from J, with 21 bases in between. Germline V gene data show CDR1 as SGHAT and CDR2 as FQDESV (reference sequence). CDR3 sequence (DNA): TGTGCCAGGAGCCAGGGACGCTTATCGGGCGAGCAGTACCTC. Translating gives CARSQGRLSGEQYL.

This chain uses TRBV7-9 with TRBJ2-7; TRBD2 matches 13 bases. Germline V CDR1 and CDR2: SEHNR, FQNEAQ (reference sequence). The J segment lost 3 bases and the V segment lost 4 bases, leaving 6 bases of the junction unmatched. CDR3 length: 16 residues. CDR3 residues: CASSSGLAGDLYEQYF. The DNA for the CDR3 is TGTGCCAGCAGCTCTGGACTAGCGGGAGACCTCTACGAGCAGTACTTC.

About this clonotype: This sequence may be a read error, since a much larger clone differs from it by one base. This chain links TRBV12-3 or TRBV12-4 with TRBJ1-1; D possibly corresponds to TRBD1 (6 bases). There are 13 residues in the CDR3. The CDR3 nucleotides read TGTACCAGCACTTTAGGGGGAGTCGCTGAAGCTTTCTTT. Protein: CTSTLGGVAEAFF.

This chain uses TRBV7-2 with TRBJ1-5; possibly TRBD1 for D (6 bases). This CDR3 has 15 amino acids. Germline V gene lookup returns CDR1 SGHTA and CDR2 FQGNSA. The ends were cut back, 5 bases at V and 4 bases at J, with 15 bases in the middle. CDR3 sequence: CASSPGTRENQPQHF. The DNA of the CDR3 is TGTGCCAGCAGCCCCGGGACACGAGAGAATCAGCCCCAGCATTTT.

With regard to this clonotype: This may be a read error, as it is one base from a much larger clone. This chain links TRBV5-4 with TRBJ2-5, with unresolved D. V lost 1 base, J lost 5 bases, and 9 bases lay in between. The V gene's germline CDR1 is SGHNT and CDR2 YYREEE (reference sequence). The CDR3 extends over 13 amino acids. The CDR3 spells CASSLPEKETQYF. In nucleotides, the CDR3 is TGTGCCAGCAGCTTGCCAGAGAAGGAGACCCAGTACTTC.

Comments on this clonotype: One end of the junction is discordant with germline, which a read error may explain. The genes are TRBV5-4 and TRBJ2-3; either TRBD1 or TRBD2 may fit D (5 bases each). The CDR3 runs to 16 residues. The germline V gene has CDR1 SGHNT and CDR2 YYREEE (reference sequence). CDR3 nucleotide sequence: TGTGCCAGCAGCTATCCCGGGACCGTACTCACAGATATGCAGTATTTT. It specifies CASSYPGTVLTDMQYF.

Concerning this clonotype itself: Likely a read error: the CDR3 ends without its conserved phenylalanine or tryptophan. CDR3 DNA sequence: TGTGCCAGCAGTACAACCGGGGGTTATGGCTACACCTAC. It encodes CASSTTGGYGYTY. This chain connects TRBV12-3 or TRBV12-4 to TRBJ1-2, with D perhaps matching TRBD1 (5 bases). The CDR3 consists of 13 residues. Between the trimmed V and J ends, which lost 5 bases and 5 bases, there was a span of 12 bases.

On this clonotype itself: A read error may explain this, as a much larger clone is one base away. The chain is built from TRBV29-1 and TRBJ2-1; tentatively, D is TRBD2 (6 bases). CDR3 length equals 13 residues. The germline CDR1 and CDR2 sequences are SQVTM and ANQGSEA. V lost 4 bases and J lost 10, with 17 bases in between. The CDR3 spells CSVAWSGGDEQFF. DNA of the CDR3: TGCAGCGTTGCATGGTCAGGAGGGGACGAGCAGTTCTTC.

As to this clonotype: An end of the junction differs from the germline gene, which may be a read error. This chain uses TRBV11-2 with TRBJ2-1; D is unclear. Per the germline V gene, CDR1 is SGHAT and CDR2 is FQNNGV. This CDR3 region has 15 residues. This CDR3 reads CASSLVPFSYIEQFF. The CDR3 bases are TGTGCCAGCAGCTTAGTGCCCTTCTCTTACATTGAGCAGTTCTTC.

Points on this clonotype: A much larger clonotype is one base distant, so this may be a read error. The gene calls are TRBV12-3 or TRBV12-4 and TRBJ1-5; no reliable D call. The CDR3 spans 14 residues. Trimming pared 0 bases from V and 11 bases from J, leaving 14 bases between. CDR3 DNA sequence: TGTGCCAGCAGTTTAGCGGGAAGCTCGCAGTCCCAGCATTTT. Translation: CASSLAGSSQSQHF.

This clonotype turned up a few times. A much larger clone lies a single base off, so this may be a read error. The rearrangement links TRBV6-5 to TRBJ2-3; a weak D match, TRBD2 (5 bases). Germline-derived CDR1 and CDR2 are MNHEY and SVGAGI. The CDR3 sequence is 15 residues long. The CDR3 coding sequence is TGTACCAGCAGTTACTCGCCAGTTGGAGGTGATACGCAGTATTTT. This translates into CTSSYSPVGGDTQYF.

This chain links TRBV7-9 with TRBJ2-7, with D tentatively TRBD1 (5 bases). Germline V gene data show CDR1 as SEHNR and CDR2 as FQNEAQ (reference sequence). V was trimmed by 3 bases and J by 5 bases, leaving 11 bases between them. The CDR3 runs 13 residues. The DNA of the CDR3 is TGTGCCAGCAGCTTTCGGACACCTGACGAGCAGTACTTC. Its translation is CASSFRTPDEQYF. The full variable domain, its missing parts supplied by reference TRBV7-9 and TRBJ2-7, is DTGVSQNPRHKITKRGQNVTFRCDPISEHNRLYWYRQTLGQGPEFLTYFQNEAQLEKSRLLSDRFSAERPKGSFSTLEIQRTEQGDSAMYLCASSFRTPDEQYFGPGTRLTVT.

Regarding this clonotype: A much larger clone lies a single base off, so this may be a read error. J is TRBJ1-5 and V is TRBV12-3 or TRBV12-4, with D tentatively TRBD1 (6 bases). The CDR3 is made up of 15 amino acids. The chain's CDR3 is CASNLSGHINQPQHF. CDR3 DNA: TGTGCCAGCAATTTATCGGGACATATCAATCAGCCCCAGCATTTT.

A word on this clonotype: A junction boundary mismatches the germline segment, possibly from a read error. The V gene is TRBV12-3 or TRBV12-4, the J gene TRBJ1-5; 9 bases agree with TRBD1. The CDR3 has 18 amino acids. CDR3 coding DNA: TGTGCCAGCAGTTATGGGGGATGGGGACAGGGAATGGAACAGCCCCGGTATTTT. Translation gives CASSYGGWGQGMEQPRYF.

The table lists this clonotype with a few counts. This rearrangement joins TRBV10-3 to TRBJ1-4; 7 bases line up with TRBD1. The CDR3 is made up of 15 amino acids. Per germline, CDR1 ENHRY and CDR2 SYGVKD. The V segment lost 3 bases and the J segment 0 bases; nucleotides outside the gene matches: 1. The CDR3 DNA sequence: TGTGCCATCAGTGAACAGGGGCCAACTAATGAAAAACTGTTTTTT. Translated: CAISEQGPTNEKLFF.

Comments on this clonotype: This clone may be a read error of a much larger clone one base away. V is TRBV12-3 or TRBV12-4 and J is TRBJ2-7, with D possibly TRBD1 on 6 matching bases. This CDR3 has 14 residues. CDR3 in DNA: TGTGCCACCAGTCTGACAGGCGCTACGTGGGGTCAGTACTTC. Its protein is CATSLTGATWGQYF.

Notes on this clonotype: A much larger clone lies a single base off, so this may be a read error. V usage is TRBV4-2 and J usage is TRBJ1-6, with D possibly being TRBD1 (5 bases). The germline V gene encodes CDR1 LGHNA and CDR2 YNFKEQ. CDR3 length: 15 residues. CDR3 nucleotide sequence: TGTGTCAGCAGCGGGGACCGGGATCCGAATTCACCCCTCCACTTT. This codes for CVSSGDRDPNSPLHF.

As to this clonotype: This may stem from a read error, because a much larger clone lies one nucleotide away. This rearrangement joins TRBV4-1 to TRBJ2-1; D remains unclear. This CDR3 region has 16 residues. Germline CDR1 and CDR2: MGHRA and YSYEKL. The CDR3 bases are TGCGCCGGCAGCCAAGTTAACTTAGTGTCTTACAATGAGCAGTTCTTC. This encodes CAGSQVNLVSYNEQFF.

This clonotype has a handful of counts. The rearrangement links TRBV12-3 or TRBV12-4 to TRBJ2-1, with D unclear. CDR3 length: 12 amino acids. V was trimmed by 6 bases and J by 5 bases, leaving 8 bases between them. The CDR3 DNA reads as TGTGCCAGCAGCCCAGCGAACAATGAGCAGTTCTTC. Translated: CASSPANNEQFF.

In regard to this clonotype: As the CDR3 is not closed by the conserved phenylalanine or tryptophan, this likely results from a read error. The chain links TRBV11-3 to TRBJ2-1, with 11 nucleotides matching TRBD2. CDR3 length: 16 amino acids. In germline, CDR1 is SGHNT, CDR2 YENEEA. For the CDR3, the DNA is TGTGCCAGAAGCTTAGGGGTACTAGCGGGAGATGGTGAGCAGTTCTCC. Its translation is CARSLGVLAGDGEQFS.

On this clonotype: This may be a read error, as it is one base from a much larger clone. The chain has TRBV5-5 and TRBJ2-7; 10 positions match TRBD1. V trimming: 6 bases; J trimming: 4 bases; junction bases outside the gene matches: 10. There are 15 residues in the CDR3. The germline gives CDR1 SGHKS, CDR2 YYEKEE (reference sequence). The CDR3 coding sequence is TGTGCCAGCATCTCTCCGGGACAGGGGTCGTACGAGCAGTACTTC. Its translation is CASISPGQGSYEQYF.

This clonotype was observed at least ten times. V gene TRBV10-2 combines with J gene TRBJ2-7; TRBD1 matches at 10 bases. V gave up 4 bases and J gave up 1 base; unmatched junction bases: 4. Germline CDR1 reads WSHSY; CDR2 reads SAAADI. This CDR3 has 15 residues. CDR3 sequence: CASSVRTGGSYEQYF. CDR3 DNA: TGCGCCAGCAGTGTTCGGACAGGGGGGTCCTACGAGCAGTACTTC.

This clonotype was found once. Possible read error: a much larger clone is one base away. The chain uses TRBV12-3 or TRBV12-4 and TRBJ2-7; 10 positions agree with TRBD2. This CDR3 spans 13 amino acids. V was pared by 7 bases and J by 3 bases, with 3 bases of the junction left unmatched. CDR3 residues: CASTLAGCYEQYF. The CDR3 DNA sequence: TGTGCCAGCACACTAGCGGGATGCTACGAGCAGTACTTC.

This chain's CDR3 is CAAGQGGHEQYF. The CDR3 DNA reads TGTGCCGCCGGGCAGGGAGGTCACGAGCAGTACTTC. V usage is TRBV6-5 and J usage is TRBJ2-7, with TRBD2 as a possible D gene (6 bases). Germline V gene data show CDR1 as MNHEY and CDR2 as SVGAGI. CDR3 length equals 12 residues. The ends were cut back, 11 bases at V and 5 bases at J, with 16 bases in the middle.

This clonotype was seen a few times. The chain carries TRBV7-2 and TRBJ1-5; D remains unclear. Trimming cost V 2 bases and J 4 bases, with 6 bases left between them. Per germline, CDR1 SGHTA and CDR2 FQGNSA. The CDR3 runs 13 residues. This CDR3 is CASSLTDNQPQHF. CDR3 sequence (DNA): TGTGCCAGCAGCTTAACCGATAATCAGCCCCAGCATTTT. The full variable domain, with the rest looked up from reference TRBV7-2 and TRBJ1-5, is GAGVSQSPSNKVTEKGKDVELRCDPISGHTALYWYRQSLGQGLEFLIYFQGNSAPDKSGLPSDRFSAERTGGSVSTLTIQRTQQEDSAVYLCASSLTDNQPQHFGDGTRLSIL.